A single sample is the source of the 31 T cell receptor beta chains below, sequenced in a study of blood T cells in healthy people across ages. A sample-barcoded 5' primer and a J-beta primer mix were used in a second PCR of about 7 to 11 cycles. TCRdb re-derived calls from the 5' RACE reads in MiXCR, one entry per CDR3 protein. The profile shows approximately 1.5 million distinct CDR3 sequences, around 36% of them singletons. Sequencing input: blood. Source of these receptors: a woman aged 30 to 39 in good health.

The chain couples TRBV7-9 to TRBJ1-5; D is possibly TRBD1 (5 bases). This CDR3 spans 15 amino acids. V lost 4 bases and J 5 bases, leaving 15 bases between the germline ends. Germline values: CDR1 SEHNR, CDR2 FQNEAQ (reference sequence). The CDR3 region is CASSSDSVLYQPQHF. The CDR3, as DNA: TGTGCCAGCAGCTCAGACAGCGTTCTTTATCAGCCCCAGCATTTT.

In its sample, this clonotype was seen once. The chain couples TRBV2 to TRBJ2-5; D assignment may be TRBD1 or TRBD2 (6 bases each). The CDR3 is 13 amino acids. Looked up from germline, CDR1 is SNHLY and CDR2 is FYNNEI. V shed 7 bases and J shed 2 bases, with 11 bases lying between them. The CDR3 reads CASIRGLQETQYF. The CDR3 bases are TGTGCCAGCATACGGGGGCTACAAGAGACCCAGTACTTC.

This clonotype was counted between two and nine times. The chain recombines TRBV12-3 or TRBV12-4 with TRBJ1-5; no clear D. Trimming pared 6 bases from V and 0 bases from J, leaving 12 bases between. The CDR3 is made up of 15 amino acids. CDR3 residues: CASRAEGYSNQPQHF. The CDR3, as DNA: TGTGCCAGCAGAGCGGAGGGATATAGCAATCAGCCCCAGCATTTT.

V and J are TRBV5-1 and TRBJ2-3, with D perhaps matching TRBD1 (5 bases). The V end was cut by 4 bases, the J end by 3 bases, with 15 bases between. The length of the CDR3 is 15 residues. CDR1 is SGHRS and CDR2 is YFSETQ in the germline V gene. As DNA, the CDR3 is TGCGCCAGCAGCGCAGGGTTCCGCACGACAGATACGCAGTATTTT. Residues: CASSAGFRTTDTQYF.

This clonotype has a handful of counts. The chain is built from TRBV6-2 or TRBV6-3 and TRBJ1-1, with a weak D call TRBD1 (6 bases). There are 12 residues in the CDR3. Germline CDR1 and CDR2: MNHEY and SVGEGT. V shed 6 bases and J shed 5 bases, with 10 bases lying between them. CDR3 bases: TGTGCCAGCAGCCCGGACAGTACTGAAGCTTTCTTT. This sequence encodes CASSPDSTEAFF.

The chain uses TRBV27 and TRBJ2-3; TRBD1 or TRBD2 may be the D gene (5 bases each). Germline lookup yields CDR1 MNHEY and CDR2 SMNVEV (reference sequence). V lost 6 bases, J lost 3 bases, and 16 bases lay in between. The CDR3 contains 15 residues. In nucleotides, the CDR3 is TGTGCCAGCAGCCCTCGGGCAGGGACGACAGATACGCAGTATTTT. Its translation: CASSPRAGTTDTQYF.

The CDR3 spells CSAREVAGGRVGGNEQFF. The CDR3 nucleotides read TGCAGTGCTAGAGAAGTAGCGGGAGGTAGAGTGGGGGGCAATGAGCAGTTCTTC. V and J are TRBV20-1 and TRBJ2-1; 10 positions agree with TRBD2. V gave up 0 bases and J gave up 6 bases; unmatched junction bases: 14. The CDR3 length is 18 residues. CDR1 and CDR2 (germline): DFQATT, SNEGSKA (reference sequence).

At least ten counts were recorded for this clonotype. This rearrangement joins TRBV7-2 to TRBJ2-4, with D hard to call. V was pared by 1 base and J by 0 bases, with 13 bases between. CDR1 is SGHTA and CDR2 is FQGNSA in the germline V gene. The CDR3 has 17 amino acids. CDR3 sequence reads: CASSLESVHLAKNIQYF. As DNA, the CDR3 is TGTGCCAGCAGCTTAGAGTCAGTCCATTTAGCCAAAAACATTCAGTACTTC. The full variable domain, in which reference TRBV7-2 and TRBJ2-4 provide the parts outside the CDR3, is GAGVSQSPSNKVTEKGKDVELRCDPISGHTALYWYRQSLGQGLEFLIYFQGNSAPDKSGLPSDRFSAERTGGSVSTLTIQRTQQEDSAVYLCASSLESVHLAKNIQYFGAGTRLSVL.

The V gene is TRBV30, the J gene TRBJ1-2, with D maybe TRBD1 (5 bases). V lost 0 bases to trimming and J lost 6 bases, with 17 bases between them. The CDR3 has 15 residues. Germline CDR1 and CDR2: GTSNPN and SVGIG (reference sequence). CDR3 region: CAWSVLGDSDDGYTF. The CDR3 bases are TGTGCCTGGAGTGTACTCGGAGACAGTGACGATGGCTACACCTTC.

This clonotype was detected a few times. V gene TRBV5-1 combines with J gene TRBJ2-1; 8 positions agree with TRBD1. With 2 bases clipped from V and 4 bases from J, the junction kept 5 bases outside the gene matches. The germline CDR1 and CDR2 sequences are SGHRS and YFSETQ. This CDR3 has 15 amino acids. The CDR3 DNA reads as TGCGCCAGCAGCTTCTACACAGGGGGTTACAATGAGCAGTTCTTC. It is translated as CASSFYTGGYNEQFF.

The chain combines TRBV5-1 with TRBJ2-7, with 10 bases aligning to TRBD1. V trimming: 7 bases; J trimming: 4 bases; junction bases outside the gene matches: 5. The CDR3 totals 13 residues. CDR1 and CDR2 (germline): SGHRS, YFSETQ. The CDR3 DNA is TGCGCCAGCGGACAGGGGGACGGGTACGAGCAGTACTTC. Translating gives CASGQGDGYEQYF.

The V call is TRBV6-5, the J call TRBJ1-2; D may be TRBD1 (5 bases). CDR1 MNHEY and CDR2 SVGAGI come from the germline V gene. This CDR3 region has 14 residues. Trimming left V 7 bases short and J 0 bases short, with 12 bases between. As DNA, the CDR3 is TGTGCCAGCACTAGTAGGGGAGCTAACTATGGCTACACCTTC. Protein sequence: CASTSRGANYGYTF.

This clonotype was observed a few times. The CDR3 here is CASSASGSGANVLTF. The CDR3 bases are TGTGCCAGCAGTGCAAGCGGATCTGGGGCCAACGTCCTGACTTTC. The rearrangement links TRBV28 to TRBJ2-6; tentative D call: TRBD2 (5 bases). CDR1 and CDR2 from the germline V gene are MDHEN and SYDVKM. CDR3 length: 15 residues. Trimming cost V 5 bases and J 1 base, with 9 bases left between them.

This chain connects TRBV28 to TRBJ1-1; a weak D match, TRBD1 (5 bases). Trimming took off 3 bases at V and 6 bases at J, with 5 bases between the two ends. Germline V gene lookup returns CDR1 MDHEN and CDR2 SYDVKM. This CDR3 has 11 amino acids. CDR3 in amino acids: CASSFRAEAFF. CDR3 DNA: TGTGCCAGCAGTTTCAGGGCTGAAGCTTTCTTT. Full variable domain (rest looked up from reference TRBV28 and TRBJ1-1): DVKVTQSSRYLVKRTGEKVFLECVQDMDHENMFWYRQDPGLGLRLIYFSYDVKMKEKGDIPEGYSVSREKKERFSLILESASTNQTSMYLCASSFRAEAFFGQGTRLTVV.

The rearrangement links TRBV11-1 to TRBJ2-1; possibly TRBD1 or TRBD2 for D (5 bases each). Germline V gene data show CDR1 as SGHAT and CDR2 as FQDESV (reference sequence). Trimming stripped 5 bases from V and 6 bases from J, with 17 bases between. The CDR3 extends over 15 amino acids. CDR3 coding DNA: TGTGCCAGCAGCCCCGGTTGGGGGAGTTTCAATGAGCAGTTCTTC. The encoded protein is CASSPGWGSFNEQFF.

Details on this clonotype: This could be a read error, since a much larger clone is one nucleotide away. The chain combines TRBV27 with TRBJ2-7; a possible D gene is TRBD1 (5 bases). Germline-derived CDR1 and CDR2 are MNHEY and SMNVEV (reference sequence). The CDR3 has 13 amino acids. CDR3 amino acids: CAGRKDTSYEQYF. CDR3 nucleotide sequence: TGTGCCGGCAGGAAGGACACTTCCTACGAGCAGTACTTC.

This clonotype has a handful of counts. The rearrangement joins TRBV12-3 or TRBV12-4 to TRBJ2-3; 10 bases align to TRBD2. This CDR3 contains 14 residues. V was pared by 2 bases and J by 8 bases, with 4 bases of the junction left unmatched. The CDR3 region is CASSLILAGVTQYF. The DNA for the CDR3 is TGTGCCAGCAGTTTAATCCTAGCGGGAGTTACGCAGTATTTT.

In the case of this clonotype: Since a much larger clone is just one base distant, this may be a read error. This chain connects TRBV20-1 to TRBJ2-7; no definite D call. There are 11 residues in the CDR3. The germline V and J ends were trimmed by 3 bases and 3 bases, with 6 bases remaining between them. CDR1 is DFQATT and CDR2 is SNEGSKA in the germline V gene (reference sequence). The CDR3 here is CSARRSYEQYF. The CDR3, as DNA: TGCAGTGCTAGGCGTAGCTACGAGCAGTACTTC.

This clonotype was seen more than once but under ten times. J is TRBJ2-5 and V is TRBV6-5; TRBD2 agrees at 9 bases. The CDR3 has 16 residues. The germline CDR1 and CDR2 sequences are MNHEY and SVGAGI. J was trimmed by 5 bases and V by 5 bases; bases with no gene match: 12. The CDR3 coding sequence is TGTGCCAGCAGTCACGAACCTAGCGGGGTCGGTGAGACCCAGTACTTC. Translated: CASSHEPSGVGETQYF.

This chain's CDR3 is CAISEGQSNEQFF. The CDR3 nucleotides are TGTGCCATCAGTGAGGGACAGAGCAATGAGCAGTTCTTC. This chain uses TRBV10-3 with TRBJ2-1, with D possibly TRBD1 on 6 matching bases. The CDR3 covers 13 residues. V was trimmed by 2 bases and J by 6 bases, leaving 8 bases between them. Per the germline V gene, CDR1 is ENHRY and CDR2 is SYGVKD.

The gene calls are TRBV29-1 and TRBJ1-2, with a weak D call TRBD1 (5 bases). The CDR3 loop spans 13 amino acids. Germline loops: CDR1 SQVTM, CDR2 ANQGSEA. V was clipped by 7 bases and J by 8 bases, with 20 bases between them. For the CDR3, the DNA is TGCAGCGCTGTCCTATCCGGGACCAAAGGCTACACCTTC. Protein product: CSAVLSGTKGYTF.

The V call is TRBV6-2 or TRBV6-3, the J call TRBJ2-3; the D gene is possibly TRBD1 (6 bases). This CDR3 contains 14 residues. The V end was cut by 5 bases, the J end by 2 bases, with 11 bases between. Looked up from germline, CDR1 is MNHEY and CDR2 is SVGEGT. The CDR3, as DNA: TGTGCCAGCAGTCCCTGGACAGCCACAGATACGCAGTATTTT. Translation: CASSPWTATDTQYF.

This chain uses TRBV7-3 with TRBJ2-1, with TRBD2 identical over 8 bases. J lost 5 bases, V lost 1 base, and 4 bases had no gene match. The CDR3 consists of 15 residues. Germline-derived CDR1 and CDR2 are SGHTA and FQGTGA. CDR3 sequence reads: CASSLSGGLNNEQFF. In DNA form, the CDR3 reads TGTGCCAGCAGCTTAAGCGGGGGGCTAAACAATGAGCAGTTCTTC. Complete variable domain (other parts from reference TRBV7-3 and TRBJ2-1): GAGVSQTPSNKVTEKGKYVELRCDPISGHTALYWYRQSLGQGPEFLIYFQGTGAADDSGLPNDRFFAVRPEGSVSTLKIQRTERGDSAVYLCASSLSGGLNNEQFFGPGTRLTVL.

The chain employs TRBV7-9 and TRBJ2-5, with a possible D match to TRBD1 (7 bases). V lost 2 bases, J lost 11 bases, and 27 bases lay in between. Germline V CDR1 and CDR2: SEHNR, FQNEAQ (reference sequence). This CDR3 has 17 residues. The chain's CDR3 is CASSLRVARDSPGEQYF. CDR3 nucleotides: TGTGCCAGCAGCTTAAGAGTAGCCCGGGACAGTCCGGGGGAGCAGTACTTC.

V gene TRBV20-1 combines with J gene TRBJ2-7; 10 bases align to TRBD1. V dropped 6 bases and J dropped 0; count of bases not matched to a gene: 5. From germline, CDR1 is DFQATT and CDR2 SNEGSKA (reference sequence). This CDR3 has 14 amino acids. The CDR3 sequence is CSADGTGVSYEQYF. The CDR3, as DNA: TGCAGTGCCGACGGGACAGGGGTCTCCTACGAGCAGTACTTC.

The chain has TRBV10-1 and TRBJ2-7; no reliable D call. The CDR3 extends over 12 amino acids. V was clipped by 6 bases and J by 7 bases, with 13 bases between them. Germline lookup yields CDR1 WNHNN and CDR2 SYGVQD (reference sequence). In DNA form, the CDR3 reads TGCGCCAGCAGCGCCACGGTGGGGGAGCAGTACTTC. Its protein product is CASSATVGEQYF.

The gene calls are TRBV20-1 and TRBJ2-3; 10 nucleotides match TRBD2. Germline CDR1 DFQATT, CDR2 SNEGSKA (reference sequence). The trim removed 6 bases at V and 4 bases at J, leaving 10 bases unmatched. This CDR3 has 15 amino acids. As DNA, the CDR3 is TGCAGTGCAACTAGCGGGGCCCGACAGGCAGATACGCAGTATTTT. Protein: CSATSGARQADTQYF.

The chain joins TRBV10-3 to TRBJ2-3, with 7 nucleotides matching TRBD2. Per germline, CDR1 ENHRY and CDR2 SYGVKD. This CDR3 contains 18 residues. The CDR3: CATLGGAGHNSGTDTQYF. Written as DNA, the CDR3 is TGTGCTACCCTGGGAGGGGCAGGTCATAATTCGGGTACAGATACGCAGTATTTT.

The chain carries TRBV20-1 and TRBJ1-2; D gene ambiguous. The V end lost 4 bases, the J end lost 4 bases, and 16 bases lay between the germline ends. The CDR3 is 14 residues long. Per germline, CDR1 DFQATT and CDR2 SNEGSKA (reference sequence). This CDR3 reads CSAKGVLEFYGYTF. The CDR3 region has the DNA TGCAGTGCTAAGGGAGTTCTAGAATTCTATGGCTACACCTTC.

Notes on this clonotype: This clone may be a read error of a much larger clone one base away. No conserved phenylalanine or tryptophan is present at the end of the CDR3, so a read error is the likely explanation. Here the CDR3 reads CSAEPGGSSPLHC. The CDR3 bases are TGCAGTGCTGAGCCAGGGGGCAGTTCACCCCTCCACTGT. The chain couples TRBV20-1 to TRBJ1-6; 8 bases map to TRBD1. This CDR3 has 13 amino acids. Germline V gene sequence: CDR1 DFQATT, CDR2 SNEGSKA (reference sequence). Trimming cost V 5 bases and J 9 bases; bases outside gene matches: 6.

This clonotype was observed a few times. The DNA for the CDR3 is TGTGCCAGCACAAGTGGTCGTTGGGGAGATGAAAGCTATGGCTACACCTTC. It encodes CASTSGRWGDESYGYTF. The chain uses TRBV7-9 and TRBJ1-2; no firm D call. This CDR3 contains 17 residues. Trimming removed 7 bases from V and 4 bases from J, with 25 bases in between. The germline CDR1 and CDR2 sequences are SEHNR and FQNEAQ (reference sequence).